This T cell receptor beta chain was captured by sequencing in a study of blood T cell repertoires in COVID-19. Study at large: The United States, Italy and Spain were the sources of the acute and convalescent COVID-19 samples. Sources were T cells, B-cell-depleted T cells, or PBMCs; the material itself was cDNA or gDNA.

Using immunoSEQ multiplex PCR, the repertoire was profiled, and TCRdb retains in-frame clones only, with some absent. The sample lists about 480,000 clones, roughly 87% seen once, with about 1% in the top ten. V lost 4 bases and J lost 0; bases outside the gene matches: 4. CDR3 length: 17 amino acids. Per the germline V gene, CDR1 is SGHRS and CDR2 is YFSETQ. The Seattle site enrolled patients during active infection and followed them longitudinally. J is TRBJ2-1 and V is TRBV5-1, with 13 bases lining up with TRBD2. The source material was peripheral blood. This clonotype was obtained from a man between 18 and 35 years old with COVID-19, enrolled during active disease. CDR3 amino acids: CASSPGLAGVSYNEQFF. In DNA form, the CDR3 reads TGCGCCAGCAGCCCAGGACTAGCGGGGGTCTCCTACAATGAGCAGTTCTTC.